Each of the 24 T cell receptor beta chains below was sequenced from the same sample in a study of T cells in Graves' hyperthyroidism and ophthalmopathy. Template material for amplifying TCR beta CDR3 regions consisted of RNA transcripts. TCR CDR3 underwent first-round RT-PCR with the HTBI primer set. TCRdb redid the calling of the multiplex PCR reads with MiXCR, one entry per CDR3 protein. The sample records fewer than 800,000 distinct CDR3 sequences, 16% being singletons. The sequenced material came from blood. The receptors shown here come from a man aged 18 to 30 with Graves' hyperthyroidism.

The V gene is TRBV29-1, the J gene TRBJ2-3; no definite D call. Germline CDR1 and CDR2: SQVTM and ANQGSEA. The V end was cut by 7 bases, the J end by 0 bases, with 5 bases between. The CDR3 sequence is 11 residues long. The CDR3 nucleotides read TGCAGCGAAACTAGCACAGATACGCAGTATTTT. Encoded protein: CSETSTDTQYF.

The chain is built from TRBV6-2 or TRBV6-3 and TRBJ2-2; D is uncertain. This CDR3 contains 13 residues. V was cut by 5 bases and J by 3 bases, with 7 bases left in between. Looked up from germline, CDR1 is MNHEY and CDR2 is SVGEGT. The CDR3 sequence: CASSGSYTGELFF. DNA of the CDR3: TGTGCCAGCAGTGGGTCCTACACCGGGGAGCTGTTTTTT.

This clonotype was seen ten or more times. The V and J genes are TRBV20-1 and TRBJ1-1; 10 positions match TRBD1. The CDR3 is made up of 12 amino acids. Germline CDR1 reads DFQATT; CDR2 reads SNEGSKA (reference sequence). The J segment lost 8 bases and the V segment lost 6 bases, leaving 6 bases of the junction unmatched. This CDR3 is CSAGQGYQEAFF. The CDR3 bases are TGCAGTGCGGGACAGGGGTACCAGGAAGCTTTCTTT.

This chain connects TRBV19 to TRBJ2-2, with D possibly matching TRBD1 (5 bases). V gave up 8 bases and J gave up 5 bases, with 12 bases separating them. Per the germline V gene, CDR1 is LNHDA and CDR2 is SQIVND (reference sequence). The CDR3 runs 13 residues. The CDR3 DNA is TGTGCCAGTCTGGACACCCGGACCGGGGAGCTGTTTTTT. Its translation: CASLDTRTGELFF.

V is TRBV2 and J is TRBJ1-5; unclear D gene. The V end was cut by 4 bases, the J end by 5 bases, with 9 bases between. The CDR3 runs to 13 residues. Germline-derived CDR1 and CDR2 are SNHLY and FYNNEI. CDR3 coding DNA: TGTGCCAGCAGTGTTGGGAACGATCAGCCCCAGCATTTT. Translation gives CASSVGNDQPQHF.

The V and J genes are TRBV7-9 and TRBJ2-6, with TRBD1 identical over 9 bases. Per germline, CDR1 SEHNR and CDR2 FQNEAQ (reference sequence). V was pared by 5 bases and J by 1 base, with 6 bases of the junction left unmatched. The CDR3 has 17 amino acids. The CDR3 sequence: CASSHGTGFSGANVLTF. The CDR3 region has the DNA TGTGCCAGCAGCCACGGGACAGGGTTTTCTGGGGCCAACGTCCTGACTTTC.

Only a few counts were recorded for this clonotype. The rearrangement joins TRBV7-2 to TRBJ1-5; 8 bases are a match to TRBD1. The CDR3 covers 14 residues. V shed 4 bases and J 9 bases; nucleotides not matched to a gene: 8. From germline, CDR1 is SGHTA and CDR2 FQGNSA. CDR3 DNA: TGTGCCAGCAGCTCCACAGGGGGGGGGCGGCCCCAGCATTTT. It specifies CASSSTGGGRPQHF.

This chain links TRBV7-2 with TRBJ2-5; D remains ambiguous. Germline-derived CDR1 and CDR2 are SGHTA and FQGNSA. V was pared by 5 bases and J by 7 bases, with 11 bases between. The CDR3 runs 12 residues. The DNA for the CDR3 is TGTGCCAGCAGCCACCCCGGCGGGACCCAGTACTTC. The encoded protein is CASSHPGGTQYF.

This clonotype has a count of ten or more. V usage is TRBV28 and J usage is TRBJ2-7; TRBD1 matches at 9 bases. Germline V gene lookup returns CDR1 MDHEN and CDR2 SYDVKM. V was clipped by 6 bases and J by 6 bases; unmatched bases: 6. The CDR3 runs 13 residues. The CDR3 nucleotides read TGTGCCAGCAGGTCGGGACAGGGTGGCGAGCAGTACTTC. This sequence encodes CASRSGQGGEQYF.

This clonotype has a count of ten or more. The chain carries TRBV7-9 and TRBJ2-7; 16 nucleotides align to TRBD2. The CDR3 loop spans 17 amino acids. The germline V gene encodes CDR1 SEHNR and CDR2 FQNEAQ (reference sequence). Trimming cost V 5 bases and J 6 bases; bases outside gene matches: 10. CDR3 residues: CASSPPGLAGGRAEQYF. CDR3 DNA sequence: TGTGCCAGCAGCCCGCCGGGACTAGCGGGAGGGCGGGCCGAGCAGTACTTC.

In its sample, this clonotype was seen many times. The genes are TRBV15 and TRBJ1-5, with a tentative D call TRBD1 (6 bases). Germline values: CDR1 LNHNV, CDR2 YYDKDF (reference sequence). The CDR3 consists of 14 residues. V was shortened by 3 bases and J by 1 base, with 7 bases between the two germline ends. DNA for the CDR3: TGTGCCACCAGCAGCCAGGGGAGCAATCAGCCCCAGCATTTT. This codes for CATSSQGSNQPQHF.

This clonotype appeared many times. The CDR3 spells CSADPLEGAYNEQFF. In DNA form, the CDR3 reads TGCAGTGCTGACCCCCTTGAGGGTGCCTACAATGAGCAGTTCTTC. The rearrangement uses TRBV20-1 and TRBJ2-1; a weak D match, TRBD2 (5 bases). The V gene's germline CDR1 is DFQATT and CDR2 SNEGSKA (reference sequence). The V end was cut by 5 bases, the J end by 2 bases, with 16 bases between. CDR3 size: 15 residues.

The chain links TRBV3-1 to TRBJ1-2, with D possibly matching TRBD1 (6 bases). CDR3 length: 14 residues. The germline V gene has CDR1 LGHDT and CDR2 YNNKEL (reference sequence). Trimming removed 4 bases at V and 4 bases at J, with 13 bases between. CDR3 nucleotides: TGTGCCAGCAGCCCGTCAACAGGGAGCTATGGCTACACCTTC. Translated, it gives CASSPSTGSYGYTF. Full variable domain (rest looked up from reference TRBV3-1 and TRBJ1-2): DTAVSQTPKYLVTQMGNDKSIKCEQNLGHDTMYWYKQDSKKFLKIMFSYNNKELIINETVPNRFSPKSPDKAHLNLHINSLELGDSAVYFCASSPSTGSYGYTFGSGTRLTVV.

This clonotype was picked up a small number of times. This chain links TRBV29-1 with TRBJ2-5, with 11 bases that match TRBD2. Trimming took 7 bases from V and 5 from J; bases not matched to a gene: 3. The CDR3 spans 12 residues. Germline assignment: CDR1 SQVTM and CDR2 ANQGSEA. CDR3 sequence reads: CSGRTSGETQYF. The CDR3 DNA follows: TGCAGCGGTCGGACTAGCGGGGAGACCCAGTACTTC.

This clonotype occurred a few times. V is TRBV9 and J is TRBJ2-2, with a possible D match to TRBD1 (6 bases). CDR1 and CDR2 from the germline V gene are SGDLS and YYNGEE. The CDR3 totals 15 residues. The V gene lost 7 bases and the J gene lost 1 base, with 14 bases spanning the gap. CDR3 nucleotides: TGTGCCAGCCAGCGAGGGGGAGTGAACACCGGGGAGCTGTTTTTT. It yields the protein CASQRGGVNTGELFF.

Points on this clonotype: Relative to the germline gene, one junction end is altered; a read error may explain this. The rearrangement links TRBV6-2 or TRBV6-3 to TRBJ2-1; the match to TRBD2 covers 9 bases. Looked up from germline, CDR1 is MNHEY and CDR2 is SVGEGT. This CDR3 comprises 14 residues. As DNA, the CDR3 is TGTGCCAACAGTTACTCGGGTAGCGGGAGTGAGCAGTTCTTC. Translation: CANSYSGSGSEQFF.

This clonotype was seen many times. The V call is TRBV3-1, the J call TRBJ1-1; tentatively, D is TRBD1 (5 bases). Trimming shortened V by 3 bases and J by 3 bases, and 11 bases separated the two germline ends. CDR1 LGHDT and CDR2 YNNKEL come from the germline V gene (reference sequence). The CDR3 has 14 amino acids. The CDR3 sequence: CASSQAGEDTEAFF. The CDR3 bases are TGTGCCAGCAGCCAGGCGGGGGAAGACACTGAAGCTTTCTTT.

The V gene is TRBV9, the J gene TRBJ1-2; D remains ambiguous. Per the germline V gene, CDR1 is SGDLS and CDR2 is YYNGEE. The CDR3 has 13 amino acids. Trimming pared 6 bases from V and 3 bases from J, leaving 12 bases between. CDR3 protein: CASTGGSDYGYTF. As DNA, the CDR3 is TGTGCCAGCACCGGAGGGTCCGACTATGGCTACACCTTC.

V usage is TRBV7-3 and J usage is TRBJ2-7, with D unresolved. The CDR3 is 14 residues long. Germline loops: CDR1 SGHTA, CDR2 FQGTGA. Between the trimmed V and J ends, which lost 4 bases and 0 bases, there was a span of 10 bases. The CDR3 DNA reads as TGTGCCAGCAGCTCCGCCCCCGACTCCTACGAGCAGTACTTC. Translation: CASSSAPDSYEQYF.

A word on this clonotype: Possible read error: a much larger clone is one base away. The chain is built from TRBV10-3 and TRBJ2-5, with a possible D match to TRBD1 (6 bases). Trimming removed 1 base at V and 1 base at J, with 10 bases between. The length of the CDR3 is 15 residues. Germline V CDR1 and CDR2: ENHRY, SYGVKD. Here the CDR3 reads CAISECRQAQETQYF. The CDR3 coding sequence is TGTGCCATCAGTGAGTGCCGACAGGCCCAAGAGACCCAGTACTTC.

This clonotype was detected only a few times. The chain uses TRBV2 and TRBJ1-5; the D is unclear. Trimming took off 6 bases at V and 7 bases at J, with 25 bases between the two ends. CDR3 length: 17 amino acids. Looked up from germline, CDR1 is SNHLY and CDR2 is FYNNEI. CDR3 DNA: TGTGCCAGCAGCCCAGGCCGTGGAGCCTTGAGTCCCCAGCCCCAGCATTTT. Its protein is CASSPGRGALSPQPQHF.

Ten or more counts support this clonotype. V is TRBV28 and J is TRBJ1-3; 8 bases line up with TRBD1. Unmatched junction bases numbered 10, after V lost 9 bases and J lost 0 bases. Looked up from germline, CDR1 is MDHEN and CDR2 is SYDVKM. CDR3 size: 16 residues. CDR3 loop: CARLQGQVPSGNTIYF. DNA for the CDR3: TGTGCCAGACTGCAGGGACAGGTCCCCTCTGGAAACACCATATATTTT.

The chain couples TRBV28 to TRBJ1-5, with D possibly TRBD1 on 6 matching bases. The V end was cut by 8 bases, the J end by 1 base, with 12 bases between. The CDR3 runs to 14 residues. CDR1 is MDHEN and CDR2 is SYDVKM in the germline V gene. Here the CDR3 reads CASFAGASNQPQHF. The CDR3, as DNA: TGTGCCAGCTTCGCGGGGGCGAGCAATCAGCCCCAGCATTTT.

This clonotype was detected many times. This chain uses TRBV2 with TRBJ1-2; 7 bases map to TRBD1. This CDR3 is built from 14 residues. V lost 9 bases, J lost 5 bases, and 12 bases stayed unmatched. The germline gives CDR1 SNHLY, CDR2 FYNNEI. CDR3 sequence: CARRLRGINYGYTF. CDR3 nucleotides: TGTGCCAGACGACTCAGGGGGATAAATTATGGCTACACCTTC.